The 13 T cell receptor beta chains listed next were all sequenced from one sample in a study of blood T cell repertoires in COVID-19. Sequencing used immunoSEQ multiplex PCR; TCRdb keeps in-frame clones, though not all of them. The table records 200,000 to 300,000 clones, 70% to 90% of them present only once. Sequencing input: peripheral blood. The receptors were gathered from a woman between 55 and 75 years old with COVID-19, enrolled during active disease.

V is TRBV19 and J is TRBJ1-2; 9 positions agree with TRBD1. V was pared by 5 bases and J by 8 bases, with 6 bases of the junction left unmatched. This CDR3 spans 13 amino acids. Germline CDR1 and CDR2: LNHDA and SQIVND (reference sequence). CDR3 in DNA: TGTGCCAGTAGTGTACAGGGGGCTGTCGGCTACACCTTC. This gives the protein CASSVQGAVGYTF.

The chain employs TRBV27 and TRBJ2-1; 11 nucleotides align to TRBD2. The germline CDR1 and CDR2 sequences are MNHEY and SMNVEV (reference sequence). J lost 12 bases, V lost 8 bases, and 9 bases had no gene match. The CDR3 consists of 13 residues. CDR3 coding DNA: TGTGCCAGCGCACTAGCGGGAGTAGTCGGGCAGTTCTTC. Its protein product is CASALAGVVGQFF.

CDR3 amino acids: CASSLPLGQGNTEAFF. CDR3 coding DNA: TGTGCCAGCAGTTTACCCTTAGGACAGGGGAACACTGAAGCTTTCTTT. The chain carries TRBV27 and TRBJ1-1, with 8 bases that match TRBD1. CDR3 length equals 16 residues. The V and J ends lost 2 bases and 1 base, in that order; junction bases with no gene match: 6. Germline CDR1 and CDR2: MNHEY and SMNVEV (reference sequence).

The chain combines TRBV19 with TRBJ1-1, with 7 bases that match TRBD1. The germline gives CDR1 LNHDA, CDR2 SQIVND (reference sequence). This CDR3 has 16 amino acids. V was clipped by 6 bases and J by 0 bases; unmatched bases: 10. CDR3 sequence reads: CASSLETTGLNTEAFF. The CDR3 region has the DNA TGTGCCAGTAGCCTTGAGACGACAGGGCTGAACACTGAAGCTTTCTTT.

CDR3 nucleotide sequence: TGTGCCAGCAGTGAGGGGGCCGGGACGATCCAGTACTTC. Protein sequence: CASSEGAGTIQYF. This chain uses TRBV2 with TRBJ2-5, with D possibly matching TRBD1 (6 bases). V dropped 3 bases and J dropped 10 bases, with 15 bases sitting between them. The CDR3 contains 13 residues. The germline V gene has CDR1 SNHLY and CDR2 FYNNEI. Supplemented by reference TRBV2 and TRBJ2-5, the full variable domain reads EPEVTQTPSHQVTQMGQEVILRCVPISNHLYFYWYRQILGQKVEFLVSFYNNEISEKSEIFDDQFSVERPDGSNFTLKIRSTKLEDSAMYFCASSEGAGTIQYFGPGTRLLVL.

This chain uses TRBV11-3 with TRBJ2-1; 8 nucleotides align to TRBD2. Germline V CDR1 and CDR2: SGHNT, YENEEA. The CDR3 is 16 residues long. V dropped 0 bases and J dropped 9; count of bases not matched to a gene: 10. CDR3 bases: TGTGCCAGCAGCTTAGAGCTGTCCAGCGGGAGAGGTGAGCAGTTCTTC. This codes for CASSLELSSGRGEQFF.

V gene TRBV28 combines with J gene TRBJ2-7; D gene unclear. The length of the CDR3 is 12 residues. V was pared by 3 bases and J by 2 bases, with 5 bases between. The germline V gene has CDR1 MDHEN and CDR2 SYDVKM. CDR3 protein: CASSFGAYEQYF. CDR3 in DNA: TGTGCCAGCAGTTTCGGAGCCTACGAGCAGTACTTC.

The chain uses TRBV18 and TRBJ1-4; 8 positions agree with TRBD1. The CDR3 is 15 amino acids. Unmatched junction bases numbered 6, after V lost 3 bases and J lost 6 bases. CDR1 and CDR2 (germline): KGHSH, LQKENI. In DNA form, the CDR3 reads TGTGCCAGCTCACCGAGAGGGACAGGCGATGAAAAACTGTTTTTT. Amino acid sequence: CASSPRGTGDEKLFF.

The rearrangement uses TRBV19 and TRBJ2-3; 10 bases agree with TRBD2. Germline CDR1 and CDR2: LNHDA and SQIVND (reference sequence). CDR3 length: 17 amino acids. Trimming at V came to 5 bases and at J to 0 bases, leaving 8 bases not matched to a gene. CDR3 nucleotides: TGTGCCAGTAGTCCACGGACTAGCGGAACAAGCACAGATACGCAGTATTTT. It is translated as CASSPRTSGTSTDTQYF.

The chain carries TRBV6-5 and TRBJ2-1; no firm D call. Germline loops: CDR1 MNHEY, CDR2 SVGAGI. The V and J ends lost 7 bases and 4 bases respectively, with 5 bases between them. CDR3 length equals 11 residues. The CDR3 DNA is TGTGCCAGCACCCGTTACAATGAGCAGTTCTTC. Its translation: CASTRYNEQFF.

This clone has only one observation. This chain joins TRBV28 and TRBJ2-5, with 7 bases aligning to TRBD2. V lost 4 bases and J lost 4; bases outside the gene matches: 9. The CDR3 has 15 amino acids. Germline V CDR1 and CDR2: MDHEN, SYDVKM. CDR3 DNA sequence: TGTGCCAGCAGTTCCCCCCAGCGGGGAGCAGAGACCCAGTACTTC. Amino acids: CASSSPQRGAETQYF.

The CDR3 loop reads CASRTGSTNEKLFF. The DNA for the CDR3 is TGTGCCAGCAGGACAGGGTCAACTAATGAAAAACTGTTTTTT. The chain carries TRBV2 and TRBJ1-4, with 7 bases aligning to TRBD1. CDR1 is SNHLY, CDR2 FYNNEI, per germline. The CDR3 contains 14 residues. The trim removed 6 bases at V and 0 bases at J, leaving 1 base unmatched.

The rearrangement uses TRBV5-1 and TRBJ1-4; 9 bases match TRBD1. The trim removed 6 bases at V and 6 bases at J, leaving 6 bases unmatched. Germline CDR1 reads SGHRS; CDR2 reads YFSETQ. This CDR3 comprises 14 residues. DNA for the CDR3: TGCGCCAGCAACCCGACAGGGGGGGATGAAAAACTGTTTTTT. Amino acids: CASNPTGGDEKLFF.